A single T cell receptor beta chain is shown here with its context. The antigen is undetermined. This sample's time point: week 5, during vaccination. Every vaccine dose comprised 300 ug of mutant IDH1 20-mer peptide plus topical imiquimod. Profiled with immunoSEQ multiplex PCR; TCRdb holds only in-frame clones, not every one. Counted here are 75,000 to 85,000 clones, 90% to 95% occurring once; the ten biggest clones make up about 0.6%. The data stem from a study of a mutant IDH1 vaccine in newly diagnosed glioma. Study as a whole: Of the patients given treatment, around 60% were male and 37.5% were female, and a mean age of approximately 40 years was recorded.

From germline, CDR1 is MDHEN and CDR2 SYDVKM. The CDR3 length is 15 residues. Unmatched junction bases numbered 8, after V lost 6 bases and J lost 8 bases. This chain connects TRBV28 to TRBJ1-6, with 9 bases identical to TRBD1. The TCR originated in a woman aged 50 to 60 with glioma. This specimen was PBMCs, taken from a glioma patient whose treatment included an IDH1 peptide vaccine. The CDR3 DNA reads as TGTGCCAGCAGCTCCGGGACAGGGTATTATTCACCCCTCCACTTT. Translated: CASSSGTGYYSPLHF.